This T cell receptor (beta chain) was recorded in a study of technical replicates of blood from a few donors. Some clones are missing from TCRdb's copy, which holds only in-frame ones; the method was immunoSEQ multiplex PCR. The sample lists tens of thousands of clones, just over 95% seen once, with roughly 0.21% in the top ten. The CDR3 has 16 amino acids. Germline lookup yields CDR1 MNHNY and CDR2 SVGAGI (reference sequence). The V gene lost 0 bases and the J gene lost 3 bases, with 14 bases spanning the gap. This chain uses TRBV6-6 with TRBJ1-1, with D hard to call. The specimen sequenced was T cells isolated from PBMCs. This receptor was obtained from a human donor in good health. The CDR3 reads CASSYSLDERDTEAFF. As DNA, the CDR3 is TGTGCCAGCAGTTACTCGCTAGATGAACGAGACACTGAAGCTTTCTTT.